The 26 T cell receptor beta chains given below trace back to one sample, sequenced in a study of CD8 T cells in Susac syndrome. cDNA came from about 0.5 to 1 ug RNA primed by random hexamers. Using its own MiXCR run on the immunoSEQ multiplex PCR reads, TCRdb lists one record per CDR3 protein. The sample yields more than 110,000 distinct CDR3 sequences, approximately 95% seen once. The sequenced material came from CD4+ T cells from PBMCs. These receptors were collected from a human donor with Susac syndrome.

This clonotype was observed a handful of times. The chain is built from TRBV15 and TRBJ1-5; D remains unclear. Germline V gives CDR1 LNHNV, CDR2 YYDKDF (reference sequence). CDR3 length: 12 residues. V gave up 3 bases and J gave up 5 bases, with 5 bases separating them. CDR3 residues: CATSRDHQPQHF. CDR3 nucleotides: TGTGCCACCAGCAGGGACCATCAGCCCCAGCATTTT.

The chain joins TRBV5-1 to TRBJ2-5; TRBD1 is a possible D gene (6 bases). The V end was cut by 0 bases, the J end by 1 base, with 13 bases between. CDR1 is SGHRS, CDR2 YFSETQ, per germline. This CDR3 has 16 residues. In nucleotides, the CDR3 is TGCGCCAGCAGCTTGGGAGACCAGGGGCGCCAAGAGACCCAGTACTTC. It specifies CASSLGDQGRQETQYF.

V is TRBV4-1 and J is TRBJ2-1, with 11 bases that match TRBD2. Germline trimming cut 4 bases from V and 2 bases from J; bases unmatched to any gene: 4. The germline V gene has CDR1 MGHRA and CDR2 YSYEKL. The CDR3 sequence is 16 residues long. The DNA of the CDR3 is TGCGCCAGCAGCCGATTGGGACTAGCGGCCTACAATGAGCAGTTCTTC. Its translation: CASSRLGLAAYNEQFF.

This clonotype appeared once. V is TRBV20-1 and J is TRBJ1-5; TRBD1 matches at 7 bases. After removal of 7 bases from V and 7 bases from J, the junction contained 13 bases not matched to a gene. From germline, CDR1 is DFQATT and CDR2 SNEGSKA (reference sequence). The CDR3 totals 14 residues. CDR3 in DNA: TGCAGTGTTTGGGGGCAGGGGGTAGGGCAGCCCCAGCATTTT. Its protein is CSVWGQGVGQPQHF.

This sequence joins TRBV30 and TRBJ2-3; 7 bases line up with TRBD2. Trimming at V came to 1 base and at J to 4 bases, leaving 2 bases not matched to a gene. The germline gives CDR1 GTSNPN, CDR2 SVGIG (reference sequence). CDR3 length: 13 amino acids. For the CDR3, the DNA is TGTGCCTGGAGTGAGGGAGGGGCAGATACGCAGTATTTT. Translated, it gives CAWSEGGADTQYF. Complete variable domain (other parts from reference TRBV30 and TRBJ2-3): SQTIHQWPATLVQPVGSPLSLECTVEGTSNPNLYWYRQAAGRGLQLLFYSVGIGQISSEVPQNLSASRPQDRQFILSSKKLLLSDSGFYLCAWSEGGADTQYFGPGTRLTVL.

A few counts support this clonotype. This chain joins TRBV6-1 and TRBJ1-2; TRBD1 matches 7 bases. The V and J ends lost 6 bases and 4 bases, in that order; junction bases with no gene match: 17. This CDR3 contains 17 residues. CDR1 is MNHNS, CDR2 SASEGT, per germline. In DNA, the CDR3 is TGTGCCAGCAGCAGCTCAGGGGGGAACCGGCGGAGCTATGGCTACACCTTC. Its translation is CASSSSGGNRRSYGYTF.

The rearrangement links TRBV7-2 to TRBJ1-1, with TRBD1 matching 8 bases. Looked up from germline, CDR1 is SGHTA and CDR2 is FQGNSA. The length of the CDR3 is 13 residues. Trimming at V came to 10 bases and at J to 3 bases, leaving 7 bases not matched to a gene. CDR3 sequence (DNA): TGTGCCACCCAGGGGGCGTGGGACACTGAAGCTTTCTTT. Translating it yields CATQGAWDTEAFF. Full variable domain (remainder filled in from reference TRBV7-2 and TRBJ1-1): GAGVSQSPSNKVTEKGKDVELRCDPISGHTALYWYRQSLGQGLEFLIYFQGNSAPDKSGLPSDRFSAERTGGSVSTLTIQRTQQEDSAVYLCATQGAWDTEAFFGQGTRLTVV.

This chain connects TRBV29-1 to TRBJ2-7; TRBD1 agrees at 7 bases. CDR1 is SQVTM and CDR2 is ANQGSEA in the germline V gene. This CDR3 spans 12 amino acids. The J segment lost 2 bases and the V segment lost 4 bases, leaving 2 bases of the junction unmatched. The chain's CDR3 is CSVVRGTYEQYF. Here the CDR3 DNA reads TGCAGCGTTGTCAGGGGGACCTACGAGCAGTACTTC.

The V call is TRBV10-3, the J call TRBJ2-6; D unresolved. Trimming left V 3 bases short and J 1 base short, with 13 bases between. The germline CDR1 and CDR2 sequences are ENHRY and SYGVKD. The CDR3 has 17 residues. CDR3 nucleotide sequence: TGTGCCATCAGTGACCCAACATACGGGTCTGGGGCCAACGTCCTGACTTTC. It translates to CAISDPTYGSGANVLTF.

The J gene is TRBJ2-7, the V gene TRBV5-1, with D uncertain. CDR1 and CDR2 from the germline V gene are SGHRS and YFSETQ. This CDR3 is built from 15 residues. V lost 0 bases to trimming and J lost 2 bases, with 12 bases between them. This CDR3 is CASSLDYLAPYEQYF. The CDR3 coding sequence is TGCGCCAGCAGCTTGGACTACCTTGCCCCCTACGAGCAGTACTTC.

The chain employs TRBV3-1 and TRBJ1-1, with D perhaps TRBD1 (6 bases). Germline CDR1 reads LGHDT; CDR2 reads YNNKEL (reference sequence). V lost 4 bases to trimming and J lost 5 bases, with 17 bases between them. There are 15 residues in the CDR3. The CDR3 here is CASSPTGGRGTEAFF. Written as DNA, the CDR3 is TGTGCCAGCAGCCCCACCGGGGGGCGCGGGACTGAAGCTTTCTTT.

The chain recombines TRBV20-1 with TRBJ2-7; perhaps TRBD1 as D (5 bases). The CDR3 spans 14 residues. V was shortened by 6 bases and J by 0 bases, with 15 bases between the two germline ends. The germline V gene encodes CDR1 DFQATT and CDR2 SNEGSKA (reference sequence). CDR3 coding DNA: TGCAGTGCGGAGTCGGCAGGGTACTCCTACGAGCAGTACTTC. The encoded protein is CSAESAGYSYEQYF.

The gene calls are TRBV7-6 and TRBJ2-7; TRBD1 matches at 9 bases. Unmatched junction bases numbered 5, after V lost 5 bases and J lost 6 bases. The CDR3 consists of 13 residues. Germline V lookup: CDR1 SGHVS, CDR2 FNYEAQ. CDR3 protein: CASSPQGATEQYF. In nucleotides, the CDR3 is TGTGCCAGCAGCCCACAGGGGGCGACCGAGCAGTACTTC.

This chain joins TRBV30 and TRBJ1-5; D unclear. CDR1 is GTSNPN and CDR2 is SVGIG in the germline V gene (reference sequence). CDR3 length equals 13 residues. V was trimmed by 1 base and J by 7 bases, leaving 11 bases between them. The CDR3 loop is CAWSDGGEQPQHF. In nucleotides, the CDR3 is TGTGCCTGGAGTGATGGTGGGGAGCAGCCCCAGCATTTT.

In nucleotides, the CDR3 is TGTGCCTGGAGTTGGTACACCCAAGAGACCCAGTACTTC. This encodes CAWSWYTQETQYF. This chain links TRBV30 with TRBJ2-5, with no clear D. Trimming left V 2 bases short and J 1 base short, with 8 bases between. This CDR3 is built from 13 residues. Germline CDR1 GTSNPN, CDR2 SVGIG (reference sequence).

This clonotype was picked up a small number of times. This chain links TRBV7-3 with TRBJ2-2, with unresolved D. Trimming removed 4 bases at V and 4 bases at J, with 4 bases between. CDR1 and CDR2 from the germline V gene are SGHTA and FQGTGA. CDR3 length equals 12 residues. CDR3 in amino acids: CASSSRTGELFF. For the CDR3, the DNA is TGTGCCAGCAGCTCCCGCACCGGGGAGCTGTTTTTT.

The count of this clonotype is one. One end of the junction does not line up with germline, which may come from a read error. The V gene is TRBV30, the J gene TRBJ1-4, with D possibly being TRBD1 (6 bases). CDR3 length: 13 residues. Germline loops: CDR1 GTSNPN, CDR2 SVGIG (reference sequence). CDR3 amino acids: CAWAGEFNGKLFF. CDR3 bases: TGTGCCTGGGCAGGGGAGTTTAATGGAAAACTGTTTTTT.

The rearrangement uses TRBV9 and TRBJ1-1; 7 positions match TRBD1. The CDR3 is made up of 16 amino acids. The germline gives CDR1 SGDLS, CDR2 YYNGEE. Trimming removed 2 bases from V and 7 bases from J; junction bases left unmatched: 14. CDR3 region: CASSVGGETGPFEAFF. For the CDR3, the DNA is TGTGCCAGCAGCGTCGGCGGCGAGACAGGGCCCTTTGAAGCTTTCTTT.

V usage is TRBV2 and J usage is TRBJ2-1; 14 nucleotides match TRBD2. V lost 6 bases, J lost 8 bases, and 6 bases stayed unmatched. The CDR3 consists of 15 residues. Germline lookup yields CDR1 SNHLY and CDR2 FYNNEI. CDR3 loop: CASRTGTSGSYEQFF. CDR3 bases: TGTGCCAGCAGGACCGGGACTAGCGGGAGCTATGAGCAGTTCTTC.

CDR3 in amino acids: CASSNSLAGSYNEQFF. As DNA, the CDR3 is TGCGCCAGCAGCAATAGCCTAGCGGGGAGTTACAATGAGCAGTTCTTC. The J gene is TRBJ2-1, the V gene TRBV4-1; 9 bases are a match to TRBD2. Germline CDR1 is MGHRA and CDR2 is YSYEKL. V was clipped by 5 bases and J by 4 bases; unmatched bases: 9. The CDR3 is made up of 16 amino acids.

This clonotype was counted a single time. This chain connects TRBV20-1 to TRBJ2-7; 13 bases align to TRBD2. The CDR3 length is 18 residues. Germline V CDR1 and CDR2: DFQATT, SNEGSKA (reference sequence). V gave up 1 base and J gave up 0 bases; unmatched junction bases: 9. This CDR3 reads CSARVWTSGSTGSYEQYF. The CDR3 coding sequence is TGCAGTGCTAGAGTTTGGACTAGCGGGAGCACGGGCTCCTACGAGCAGTACTTC.

V gene TRBV20-1 combines with J gene TRBJ1-1; D gene ambiguous. The CDR3 loop spans 12 amino acids. Germline-derived CDR1 and CDR2 are DFQATT and SNEGSKA (reference sequence). Trimming removed 3 bases from V and 4 bases from J, with 9 bases in between. CDR3 nucleotides: TGCAGTGCTAGCCCCGGACCCACTGAAGCTTTCTTT. This encodes CSASPGPTEAFF.

In DNA form, the CDR3 reads TGTGCCAGCAGGGAACCAGGCATTCAGTACTTC. This translates into CASREPGIQYF. The gene calls are TRBV2 and TRBJ2-4; D remains unclear. With 6 bases removed from V and 9 bases from J, the gap between germline ends came to 9 bases. Germline CDR1 reads SNHLY; CDR2 reads FYNNEI. The CDR3 length is 11 residues. Supplemented by reference TRBV2 and TRBJ2-4, the full variable domain reads EPEVTQTPSHQVTQMGQEVILRCVPISNHLYFYWYRQILGQKVEFLVSFYNNEISEKSEIFDDQFSVERPDGSNFTLKIRSTKLEDSAMYFCASREPGIQYFGAGTRLSVL.

The chain has TRBV29-1 and TRBJ2-1; D remains ambiguous. Trimming left V 4 bases short and J 7 bases short, with 14 bases between. The CDR3 has 13 residues. Germline CDR1 reads SQVTM; CDR2 reads ANQGSEA. The CDR3 bases are TGCAGCGTTGTTCGCGTTAGCATGAATGAGCAGTTCTTC. Translating gives CSVVRVSMNEQFF.

The V and J genes are TRBV7-2 and TRBJ2-7; 7 bases match TRBD1. Trimming took 4 bases from V and 3 from J; bases not matched to a gene: 6. The CDR3 spans 14 residues. Germline lookup yields CDR1 SGHTA and CDR2 FQGNSA. The CDR3 is CASSSYRGNYEQYF. As DNA, the CDR3 is TGTGCCAGCAGCTCCTACAGGGGTAACTACGAGCAGTACTTC.

This sequence joins TRBV5-1 and TRBJ2-1; D is possibly TRBD2 (6 bases). CDR1 is SGHRS, CDR2 YFSETQ, per germline. There are 17 residues in the CDR3. Between the trimmed V and J ends, which lost 5 bases and 6 bases, there was a span of 24 bases. The CDR3 nucleotides read TGCGCCAGCAGTAATTCGACGGGGAGGACGTGGGGCAATGAGCAGTTCTTC. Translating gives CASSNSTGRTWGNEQFF. Using reference TRBV5-1 and TRBJ2-1 for the parts outside the CDR3, the full variable domain is KAGVTQTPRYLIKTRGQQVTLSCSPISGHRSVSWYQQTPGQGLQFLFEYFSETQRNKGNFPGRFSGRQFSNSRSEMNVSTLELGDSALYLCASSNSTGRTWGNEQFFGPGTRLTVL.